This entry lists 18 T cell receptor beta chains sequenced from one sample in a study of T cells in women clearing cervical HPV infection. The table came from immunoSEQ multiplex PCR; TCRdb's copy has only in-frame clones and leaves some out. The table lists tens of thousands of clones, with roughly 5% in the top ten. The source material was blood buffy coat. Every receptor here comes from a woman aged 18 to 75 with a cervical HPV16 infection that either progressed to CIN3+ or cleared (not recorded which).

Regarding this clone: The read halts 3 residues ahead of the CDR3 end, with the missing end drawn from the germline J gene. The V and J genes are TRBV29-1 and TRBJ2-7; D unclear. The V end was cut by 3 bases, the J end by 0 bases, with 12 bases between. Looked up from germline, CDR1 is SQVTM and CDR2 is ANQGSEA. The CDR3 length is 14 residues. The CDR3 spells CSVEAPGSSYEQYF. Partial CDR3 DNA: TGCAGCGTTGAGGCCCCAGGCAGCTCCTACGAG.

Its frequency marks this clone as medium-sized. The read terminates 3 residues ahead of where the CDR3 ends, so the germline J gene completes it. This rearrangement joins TRBV19 to TRBJ2-5, with TRBD1 matching 7 bases. The J segment lost 5 bases and the V segment lost 3 bases, leaving 12 bases of the junction unmatched. CDR1 and CDR2 from the germline V gene are LNHDA and SQIVND (reference sequence). The CDR3 consists of 16 residues. The CDR3: CASSIRQGGLQETQYF. CDR3 DNA (partial): TGTGCCAGTAGTATCCGACAGGGTGGTTTGCAGGAGACC.

Notes on this clone: Coverage ceases 3 residues before the CDR3 finishes, and the germline J gene fills in the end. The J gene is TRBJ1-1, the V gene TRBV12-5; 9 nucleotides agree with TRBD1. Germline V gives CDR1 LGHNT, CDR2 FRNRAP. The CDR3 totals 17 residues. Germline trimming cut 2 bases from V and 6 bases from J; bases unmatched to any gene: 13. The covered CDR3 bases are TGTGCTAGTGGTTTGCTTCCGGGGACAGGGCAATTCCCTGAA. This translates into CASGLLPGTGQFPE. The full CDR3 is CASGLLPGTGQFPEAFF.

About this clone itself: The DNA ends 3 residues before the CDR3 does, and the rest of the CDR3 is filled in from the germline J gene. The V gene is TRBV30, the J gene TRBJ2-7; 8 bases line up with TRBD1. Germline trimming cut 1 base from V and 5 bases from J; bases unmatched to any gene: 7. This CDR3 has 14 amino acids. The germline gives CDR1 GTSNPN, CDR2 SVGIG (reference sequence). CDR3 bases read: TGTGCCTGGAGTGGGGGGACAGGCGTGGACGAG. Translation gives CAWSGGTGVDE. The entire CDR3 reads CAWSGGTGVDEQYF.

The CDR3 region is CASSPQLGQGDTQYF. The CDR3 bases that were read are TGTGCCAGCTCACCCCAATTGGGACAGGGAGATACG. This chain uses TRBV18 with TRBJ2-3; the match to TRBD1 covers 9 bases. The sequenced fragment ends 3 residues before the CDR3 boundary, so the rest is inferred from the germline J gene. Germline loops: CDR1 KGHSH, CDR2 LQKENI. This CDR3 is 15 amino acids long. Trimming took 3 bases from V and 5 from J; bases not matched to a gene: 6.

Points on this clone: The read ends 3 residues early relative to the CDR3; the germline J gene fills the gap. The chain recombines TRBV20-1 with TRBJ2-1; TRBD1 agrees at 7 bases. Germline CDR1 and CDR2: DFQATT and SNEGSKA (reference sequence). The CDR3 consists of 15 residues. After removal of 0 bases from V and 2 bases from J, the junction contained 4 bases not matched to a gene. The part of the CDR3 DNA that was read is TGCAGTGCTAGAGACCCCGGGACAGCCTACAATGAG. Its protein product is CSARDPGTAYNE. The CDR3, in full, reads CSARDPGTAYNEQFF.

Details on this clone: With the read ending 3 residues before the CDR3 end, the germline J gene is used to fill in that end. This chain connects TRBV20-1 to TRBJ2-3, with TRBD1 as a possible D gene (6 bases). V gave up 6 bases and J gave up 4 bases, with 20 bases separating them. Germline loops: CDR1 DFQATT, CDR2 SNEGSKA (reference sequence). CDR3 length: 15 residues. The CDR3 is CSATRAQGLSDTQYF. The CDR3 bases that were read are TGCAGTGCAACCAGAGCCCAGGGGCTATCAGATACG.

On this clone itself: The CDR3 end falls 3 residues outside the read, so it is completed with the germline J gene. V usage is TRBV4-1 and J usage is TRBJ2-1; a possible D gene is TRBD1 (5 bases). This CDR3 is 17 amino acids long. Between the trimmed V and J ends, which lost 0 bases and 0 bases, there was a span of 12 bases. CDR1 is MGHRA and CDR2 is YSYEKL in the germline V gene. This CDR3 is CASSQDLADSSYNEQFF. CDR3 bases read: TGCGCCAGCAGCCAAGATCTGGCAGACAGCTCCTACAATGAG.

To note about this clone: Sequencing ends 3 residues short of the CDR3 end; the germline J gene provides the rest. The chain has TRBV6-2 or TRBV6-3 and TRBJ1-5; a weak D match, TRBD1 (6 bases). In germline, CDR1 is MNHEY, CDR2 SVGEGT. CDR3 length equals 16 residues. V gave up 6 bases and J gave up 3 bases, with 18 bases separating them. The CDR3: CASSQGQRVSNQPQHF. The DNA read from the CDR3 is TGTGCCAGCAGCCAGGGGCAGAGGGTCTCCAATCAGCCC.

For this clone: Read coverage stops 3 residues before the CDR3 terminus; the germline J gene supplies the remainder. This chain uses TRBV6-2 or TRBV6-3 with TRBJ2-2; D possibly corresponds to TRBD1 (5 bases). The CDR3 spans 13 residues. Germline V gene lookup returns CDR1 MNHEY and CDR2 SVGEGT. Trimming took off 8 bases at V and 6 bases at J, with 13 bases between the two ends. The CDR3 sequence is CASAQGFAGELFF. CDR3 bases read: TGTGCCAGCGCCCAGGGTTTCGCCGGGGAG.

A word on this clone: With the read ending 3 residues before the CDR3 end, the germline J gene is used to fill in that end. This chain connects TRBV18 to TRBJ1-2, with 9 bases identical to TRBD1. Germline CDR1 is KGHSH and CDR2 is LQKENI. J was trimmed by 2 bases and V by 6 bases; bases with no gene match: 7. This CDR3 has 15 residues. Incomplete CDR3 DNA: TGTGCCAGCTCGAAAGACAGGGGGATCAACTATGGC. It codes for CASSKDRGINYG. The entire CDR3 protein reads CASSKDRGINYGYTF. Looking up the rest from reference TRBV18 and TRBJ1-2 gives the full variable domain: NAGVMQNPRHLVRRRGQEARLRCSPMKGHSHVYWYRQLPEEGLKFMVYLQKENIIDESGMPKERFSAEFPKEGPSILRIQQVVRGDSAAYFCASSKDRGINYGYTFGSGTRLTVV.

About this clone itself: The read falls 3 residues short of the CDR3 end, and the missing part is taken from the germline J gene. The chain is built from TRBV2 and TRBJ1-1, with D possibly TRBD1 on 5 matching bases. The CDR3 sequence is 13 residues long. Germline CDR1 reads SNHLY; CDR2 reads FYNNEI. The CDR3: CASSAWQGETAFF. The sequenced CDR3 bases are TGTGCCAGCAGCGCTTGGCAGGGCGAGACA.

A remark on this clone: The read terminates 3 residues ahead of where the CDR3 ends, so the germline J gene completes it. The chain employs TRBV4-1 and TRBJ2-7; TRBD2 agrees at 10 bases. J lost 3 bases, V lost 3 bases, and 8 bases had no gene match. Germline-derived CDR1 and CDR2 are MGHRA and YSYEKL. This CDR3 has 16 amino acids. Partial CDR3 DNA: TGCGCCAGCAGCCACTACTTAGCGGGGGGATACTACGAG. Amino acid sequence: CASSHYLAGGYYE. The entire CDR3 is CASSHYLAGGYYEQYF.

A remark on this clone: The read gets to within 3 residues of the CDR3 end, and the germline J gene fills in the rest. The chain joins TRBV19 to TRBJ1-1; D may be TRBD1 (6 bases). The CDR3 totals 14 residues. With 4 bases removed from V and 4 bases from J, the gap between germline ends came to 13 bases. The germline V gene encodes CDR1 LNHDA and CDR2 SQIVND (reference sequence). The CDR3 reads CASSTLGTITEAFF. The sequenced CDR3 bases are TGTGCCAGTAGTACCCTCGGGACAATCACTGAA.

To note about this clone: The missing CDR3 end, 3 residues past where the read stops, is filled in from the germline J gene. The chain links TRBV19 to TRBJ2-7; 10 positions match TRBD1. Germline V gives CDR1 LNHDA, CDR2 SQIVND (reference sequence). CDR3 length: 14 residues. V gave up 9 bases and J gave up 5 bases; unmatched junction bases: 10. CDR3 DNA (partial): TGTGCCAGATTGACCCGGGACAGGGGCCACGAG. Residues: CARLTRDRGHE. In full, the CDR3 reads CARLTRDRGHEQYF.

The CDR3 sequence is CASSLMPRQRNTIYF. The sequenced part of the CDR3 DNA is TGTGCCAGCAGCTTGATGCCTCGACAGAGAAACACC. The rearrangement uses TRBV5-6 and TRBJ1-3; D possibly corresponds to TRBD1 (5 bases). The read ends 3 residues shy of where the CDR3 ends; the end is completed using the germline J gene. This CDR3 has 15 amino acids. Germline CDR1 SGHDT, CDR2 YYEEEE. V dropped 1 base and J dropped 5 bases, with 13 bases sitting between them.

Notes on this clone: The read comes to an end 3 residues before the CDR3 does, leaving the germline J gene to fill in the end. The chain uses TRBV30 and TRBJ1-2; 7 bases are a match to TRBD1. CDR1 GTSNPN and CDR2 SVGIG come from the germline V gene (reference sequence). The CDR3 extends over 16 amino acids. The CDR3 spells CAWSVKRQGPKNIYTF. The sequenced part of the CDR3 DNA is TGTGCCTGGAGTGTAAAAAGACAGGGCCCCAAAAACATC.

To note about this clone: The read gets to within 3 residues of the CDR3 end, and the germline J gene fills in the rest. This chain links TRBV5-1 with TRBJ1-1; 8 bases are a match to TRBD1. Germline V CDR1 and CDR2: SGHRS, YFSETQ. The V gene end was trimmed by 1 base and the J gene end by 1 base; junction bases not matched to a gene: 3. This CDR3 spans 15 amino acids. CDR3 sequence reads: CASSLRGQENTEAFF. The covered CDR3 bases are TGCGCCAGCAGCTTGAGGGGACAGGAGAACACTGAA. Variable domain in full (rest from reference TRBV5-1 and TRBJ1-1): KAGVTQTPRYLIKTRGQQVTLSCSPISGHRSVSWYQQTPGQGLQFLFEYFSETQRNKGNFPGRFSGRQFSNSRSEMNVSTLELGDSALYLCASSLRGQENTEAFFGQGTRLTVV.